The present T cell receptor beta chain was sequenced within a study of cytomegalovirus exposure and HLA in healthy donors. Study observations and caveats: The study designated about 160 TCR beta chains cytomegalovirus-associated.

Turning to this clone: As yet, its antigen is unknown.

Germline V gene lookup returns CDR1 SGHVS and CDR2 FQNEAQ. The CDR3 sequence is 14 residues long. J was trimmed by 6 bases and V by 3 bases; bases with no gene match: 6. Researchers ran the PCR with 60 Vbeta and 13 Jbeta primers. TCRdb's copy holds only in-frame clones and misses some; the assay was immunoSEQ multiplex PCR. The table lists about 110,000 clones, about 72% of them singletons. The chain is built from TRBV7-8 and TRBJ2-7; 9 positions match TRBD2. The specimen was PBMCs. This clonotype was sampled from a man aged 18 to 30 in good health and CMV-seronegative. CDR3 bases: TGTGCCAGCAGCTTCGCGGGGGGGTTTCGCGAGCAGTACTTC. Amino acid sequence: CASSFAGGFREQYF.